One sample yielded the 26 T cell receptor beta chains listed below, sequenced in a study of blood T cell repertoires in COVID-19. TCRdb keeps only in-frame clones here, not all; method: immunoSEQ multiplex PCR. This table holds 380,000 or so clones, 88% found once. The source material was PBMCs or T cells enriched from blood (not recorded which). Every receptor here comes from a middle-aged woman with acute COVID-19.

The V and J genes are TRBV29-1 and TRBJ1-1; weak D call: TRBD1 (5 bases). Trimming removed 6 bases from V and 5 bases from J, with 16 bases in between. This CDR3 is 13 amino acids long. Germline lookup yields CDR1 SQVTM and CDR2 ANQGSEA. The CDR3 reads CSVARTEGTEAFF. As DNA, the CDR3 is TGCAGCGTGGCCCGGACGGAGGGGACTGAAGCTTTCTTT.

The rearrangement joins TRBV2 to TRBJ1-3; 8 bases align to TRBD1. Germline loops: CDR1 SNHLY, CDR2 FYNNEI. The CDR3 has 15 amino acids. V trimming: 2 bases; J trimming: 4 bases; junction bases outside the gene matches: 4. The CDR3 sequence: CASSEQGATGNTIYF. For the CDR3, the DNA is TGTGCCAGCAGTGAACAGGGGGCGACAGGAAACACCATATATTTT.

The chain links TRBV2 to TRBJ2-7, with a tentative D call TRBD1 (5 bases). This CDR3 has 14 residues. V lost 6 bases and J 0 bases, leaving 12 bases between the germline ends. In germline, CDR1 is SNHLY, CDR2 FYNNEI. The CDR3 coding sequence is TGTGCCAGCAGGGGGCGCGCCAGCTCCTACGAGCAGTACTTC. This encodes CASRGRASSYEQYF.

The V and J genes are TRBV19 and TRBJ1-5, with D uncertain. Trimming shortened V by 3 bases and J by 0 bases, and 15 bases separated the two germline ends. Germline lookup yields CDR1 LNHDA and CDR2 SQIVND (reference sequence). This CDR3 is 17 amino acids long. In DNA form, the CDR3 reads TGTGCCAGTAGTATTTGGGAGGGTCGAGGTAGCAATCAGCCCCAGCATTTT. It translates to CASSIWEGRGSNQPQHF.

This chain joins TRBV11-2 and TRBJ2-1; D is possibly TRBD1 (5 bases). Deletions cut 1 base from V and 6 bases from J, with 13 bases between. This CDR3 is built from 15 residues. The germline V gene has CDR1 SGHAT and CDR2 FQNNGV. The chain's CDR3 is CASSLGQGTGNEQFF. The CDR3 nucleotides are TGTGCCAGCAGCTTAGGCCAGGGAACGGGCAATGAGCAGTTCTTC.

The J gene is TRBJ1-4, the V gene TRBV18, with TRBD1 matching over 7 bases. Germline V gives CDR1 KGHSH, CDR2 LQKENI. The CDR3 is made up of 14 amino acids. The ends lost 4 bases at V and 7 bases at J; junction bases unmatched: 6. CDR3 sequence reads: CASSQGAAGEKLFF. CDR3 DNA: TGTGCCAGCTCACAGGGGGCGGCTGGTGAAAAACTGTTTTTT. Full variable domain (outside the CDR3, taken from reference TRBV18 and TRBJ1-4): NAGVMQNPRHLVRRRGQEARLRCSPMKGHSHVYWYRQLPEEGLKFMVYLQKENIIDESGMPKERFSAEFPKEGPSILRIQQVVRGDSAAYFCASSQGAAGEKLFFGSGTQLSVL.

V and J are TRBV10-3 and TRBJ1-2; D is unresolved. The CDR3 runs to 13 residues. The germline CDR1 and CDR2 sequences are ENHRY and SYGVKD. Trimming stripped 2 bases from V and 6 bases from J, with 10 bases between. CDR3 protein: CAISEGSSDGYTF. In DNA, the CDR3 is TGTGCCATCAGTGAGGGCAGTTCAGATGGCTACACCTTC.

The CDR3 reads CASSGTDTEAFF. DNA for the CDR3: TGCGCCAGCAGCGGGACAGACACTGAAGCTTTCTTT. The rearrangement links TRBV10-1 to TRBJ1-1; 7 bases map to TRBD1. This CDR3 region has 12 residues. V lost 6 bases, J lost 3 bases, and 1 base stayed unmatched. Germline lookup yields CDR1 WNHNN and CDR2 SYGVQD (reference sequence).

V gene TRBV19 combines with J gene TRBJ1-6; the D gene is possibly TRBD1 (5 bases). The CDR3 loop spans 15 amino acids. Trimming pared 6 bases from V and 2 bases from J, leaving 11 bases between. Germline V gene lookup returns CDR1 LNHDA and CDR2 SQIVND (reference sequence). CDR3 coding DNA: TGTGCCAGTAGGACCAGGGCAGCCTATAATTCACCCCTCCACTTT. Translation: CASRTRAAYNSPLHF.

The chain joins TRBV15 to TRBJ1-4, with TRBD1 as a possible D gene (6 bases). Germline V gene lookup returns CDR1 LNHNV and CDR2 YYDKDF (reference sequence). The length of the CDR3 is 17 residues. The V gene lost 5 bases and the J gene lost 5 bases, with 21 bases spanning the gap. This CDR3 reads CATSRLGGRTGNEKLFF. CDR3 DNA sequence: TGTGCCACCAGCCGACTCGGGGGGCGTACAGGGAATGAAAAACTGTTTTTT.

The chain links TRBV10-3 to TRBJ1-3, with D perhaps TRBD1 (6 bases). Germline CDR1 is ENHRY and CDR2 is SYGVKD. CDR3 size: 17 residues. Trimming cost V 4 bases and J 0 bases, with 16 bases left between them. This CDR3 reads CAISAQGTTRSGNTIYF. The CDR3 DNA is TGTGCCATCAGTGCCCAGGGGACTACCCGCTCTGGAAACACCATATATTTT.

This clone was detected a few times. The chain has TRBV18 and TRBJ1-1, with a tentative D call TRBD1 (5 bases). V lost 9 bases and J 1 base, leaving 12 bases between the germline ends. The CDR3 sequence is 13 residues long. CDR1 and CDR2 (germline): KGHSH, LQKENI. CDR3 coding DNA: TGTGCCAGTCGGGACGGGAGGAACACTGAAGCTTTCTTT. The encoded protein is CASRDGRNTEAFF.

The chain couples TRBV7-2 to TRBJ2-6, with D possibly being TRBD1 (6 bases). This CDR3 region has 15 residues. The V and J ends lost 5 bases and 1 base respectively, with 9 bases between them. Germline CDR1 and CDR2: SGHTA and FQGNSA. CDR3 nucleotide sequence: TGTGCCAGCAGCCCGACAGGTTCTGGGGCCAACGTCCTGACTTTC. Protein sequence: CASSPTGSGANVLTF.

The CDR3 sequence is CASSQESGGLYEQYF. The CDR3 bases are TGTGCCAGCAGCCAAGAGAGCGGGGGACTTTACGAGCAGTACTTC. The chain joins TRBV4-2 to TRBJ2-7; 8 positions match TRBD2. Looked up from germline, CDR1 is LGHNA and CDR2 is YNFKEQ. The CDR3 consists of 15 residues. Losses at the gene ends were 0 bases for V and 4 bases for J; bases not matched to a gene: 5.

The gene calls are TRBV27 and TRBJ1-2; possible D gene TRBD1, 6 bases. The CDR3 has 14 amino acids. V dropped 4 bases and J dropped 3 bases, with 12 bases sitting between them. Looked up from germline, CDR1 is MNHEY and CDR2 is SMNVEV (reference sequence). The CDR3 nucleotides read TGTGCCAGCAGTTCCAGGGGTTTCCACTATGGCTACACCTTC. Residues: CASSSRGFHYGYTF.

This clone occurred a few times. The chain links TRBV29-1 to TRBJ1-1; 9 positions match TRBD1. The trim removed 3 bases at V and 5 bases at J, leaving 7 bases unmatched. The CDR3 is 14 amino acids. Looked up from germline, CDR1 is SQVTM and CDR2 is ANQGSEA. The CDR3 region has the DNA TGCAGCGTTGACCCGAAGACAGGGGGTACTGAAGCTTTCTTT. Translated: CSVDPKTGGTEAFF.

The chain employs TRBV2 and TRBJ1-1, with D unclear. CDR3 size: 13 residues. Between the trimmed V and J ends, which lost 6 bases and 0 bases, there was a span of 8 bases. From germline, CDR1 is SNHLY and CDR2 FYNNEI. The CDR3 reads CASRDFLNTEAFF. The CDR3 DNA sequence: TGTGCCAGCAGAGACTTCCTGAACACTGAAGCTTTCTTT.

This clone occurred once. The chain combines TRBV7-6 with TRBJ1-5; D call uncertain. Trimming took off 3 bases at V and 7 bases at J, with 7 bases between the two ends. Germline lookup yields CDR1 SGHVS and CDR2 FNYEAQ. The CDR3 totals 12 residues. For the CDR3, the DNA is TGTGCCAGCAGCTTGGCGGGGCAGCCCCAGCATTTT. Translation gives CASSLAGQPQHF.

The J gene is TRBJ1-1, the V gene TRBV19, with D perhaps matching TRBD1 (5 bases). V was shortened by 0 bases and J by 7 bases, with 12 bases between the two germline ends. Germline lookup yields CDR1 LNHDA and CDR2 SQIVND (reference sequence). CDR3 length: 14 amino acids. CDR3 amino acids: CASSIDRAGYEAFF. The CDR3 DNA reads TGTGCCAGTAGTATAGATCGTGCAGGGTATGAAGCTTTCTTT.

This chain connects TRBV2 to TRBJ2-7, with 8 bases that match TRBD1. The V segment lost 10 bases and the J segment 4 bases; nucleotides outside the gene matches: 9. CDR3 length equals 13 residues. Per germline, CDR1 SNHLY and CDR2 FYNNEI. The CDR3 nucleotides are TGTGCCACACAAATTGGACAGGGTTACGAGCAGTACTTC. Its translation is CATQIGQGYEQYF.

The chain uses TRBV12-3 or TRBV12-4 and TRBJ1-2, with D perhaps matching TRBD1 (5 bases). The V end lost 9 bases, the J end lost 4 bases, and 9 bases lay between the germline ends. This CDR3 has 11 amino acids. The chain's CDR3 is CASGRAYGYTF. The CDR3 DNA reads as TGTGCCAGTGGCAGGGCCTATGGCTACACCTTC.

This CDR3 reads CASSSRRGGQPQHF. The CDR3 DNA reads TGTGCCAGCAGCTCCCGAAGGGGAGGTCAGCCCCAGCATTTT. V is TRBV3-1 (or the pseudogene TRBV3-2) and J is TRBJ1-5; tentative D call: TRBD1 (5 bases). Germline loops: CDR1 LGHDT, CDR2 YNNKEL (reference sequence). CDR3 length: 14 residues. Trimming took 5 bases from V and 6 from J, leaving 14 bases between them.

The chain uses TRBV7-6 and TRBJ2-3; 13 nucleotides line up with TRBD2. Germline trimming cut 5 bases from V and 3 bases from J; bases unmatched to any gene: 5. Looked up from germline, CDR1 is SGHVS and CDR2 is FNYEAQ. The CDR3 extends over 16 amino acids. CDR3 residues: CASSPRTSGGTDTQYF. Written as DNA, the CDR3 is TGTGCCAGCAGCCCCAGGACTAGCGGGGGTACAGATACGCAGTATTTT.

The rearrangement links TRBV6-6 to TRBJ1-1, with 7 bases identical to TRBD1. Germline trimming cut 1 base from V and 2 bases from J; bases unmatched to any gene: 7. There are 16 residues in the CDR3. In germline, CDR1 is MNHNY, CDR2 SVGAGI (reference sequence). The CDR3 region has the DNA TGTGCCAGCAGTTACTTAAGACAGGGAGTAAACACTGAAGCTTTCTTT. It encodes CASSYLRQGVNTEAFF.

The J gene is TRBJ2-7, the V gene TRBV7-9; 8 bases match TRBD2. Germline V gives CDR1 SEHNR, CDR2 FQNEAQ (reference sequence). This CDR3 is 15 amino acids long. With V trimmed by 3 bases and J by 1 base, 5 bases remained unmatched. CDR3 nucleotide sequence: TGTGCCAGCAGCTTTAGTAGCGGGGCGTCCTACGAGCAGTACTTC. Amino acids: CASSFSSGASYEQYF. Drawing the rest from reference TRBV7-9 and TRBJ2-7, the complete variable domain is DTGVSQNPRHKITKRGQNVTFRCDPISEHNRLYWYRQTLGQGPEFLTYFQNEAQLEKSRLLSDRFSAERPKGSFSTLEIQRTEQGDSAMYLCASSFSSGASYEQYFGPGTRLTVT.

The chain has TRBV5-1 and TRBJ2-7; a possible D gene is TRBD1 (6 bases). V lost 5 bases, J lost 1 base, and 16 bases lay in between. The CDR3 totals 15 residues. Germline CDR1 is SGHRS and CDR2 is YFSETQ. CDR3 DNA sequence: TGCGCCAGCAGGCTGCAACAGGGTACTTCCTACGAGCAGTACTTC. Its translation is CASRLQQGTSYEQYF.